These 30 T cell receptor beta chains originate from one sample sequenced in a study of early T cells in non-severe SARS-CoV-2 infection. MiXCR, run by TCRdb on the 5' RACE reads, gives a single entry per CDR3 protein. In the table there are 95,000 to 100,000 distinct CDR3 sequences, approximately 9.9% of which are singletons. The sequencing input was whole blood. These receptors were taken from an adult who was a healthcare worker with PCR-confirmed SARS-CoV-2 infection or an uninfected control (not recorded which).

Ten or more counts support this clonotype. The CDR3 DNA reads TGTGCCAGCAGTTATACCGCGGGGGGGCCGGGCACCGGGGAGCTGTTTTTT. It specifies CASSYTAGGPGTGELFF. The rearrangement uses TRBV6-5 and TRBJ2-2; 9 bases line up with TRBD2. V dropped 3 bases and J dropped 4; count of bases not matched to a gene: 9. Germline CDR1 MNHEY, CDR2 SVGAGI. There are 17 residues in the CDR3.

This chain joins TRBV29-1 and TRBJ2-2, with D uncertain. The CDR3 extends over 14 amino acids. CDR1 SQVTM and CDR2 ANQGSEA come from the germline V gene. The V end lost 4 bases, the J end lost 4 bases, and 13 bases lay between the germline ends. The CDR3 DNA follows: TGCAGCGTTGTCGGTAGTCAGACCACCGGGGAGCTGTTTTTT. Translating it yields CSVVGSQTTGELFF.

This clonotype showed up many times. One junction end does not reproduce the germline sequence, and a read error may be involved. The CDR3 nucleotides read TGCCCGTCCTACAATGAGCAGTTCTTC. This translates into CPSYNEQFF. J is TRBJ2-1 and V is TRBV28; D not resolved. CDR1 is MDHEN and CDR2 is SYDVKM in the germline V gene. The CDR3 runs 9 residues.

The CDR3 here is CAIREDSGNQPQHF. The CDR3 bases are TGTGCCATCAGAGAGGACAGTGGCAATCAGCCCCAGCATTTT. V usage is TRBV10-3 and J usage is TRBJ1-5; the D gene is possibly TRBD1 (6 bases). This CDR3 contains 14 residues. Germline-derived CDR1 and CDR2 are ENHRY and SYGVKD. The V gene lost 6 bases and the J gene lost 2 bases, with 11 bases spanning the gap.

The rearrangement links TRBV6-2 or TRBV6-3 to TRBJ1-1, with D unresolved. Trimming took 4 bases from V and 0 from J, leaving 9 bases between them. Looked up from germline, CDR1 is MNHEY and CDR2 is SVGEGT. This CDR3 is built from 14 residues. Written as DNA, the CDR3 is TGTGCCAGCAGTTTAATAGGGATGAACACTGAAGCTTTCTTT. Its translation is CASSLIGMNTEAFF.

Only a few counts were recorded for this clonotype. V usage is TRBV29-1 and J usage is TRBJ2-4; D might be TRBD1 or TRBD2, each matching 5 bases. The CDR3 is 15 residues long. Germline lookup yields CDR1 SQVTM and CDR2 ANQGSEA. Deletions cut 4 bases from V and 8 bases from J, with 21 bases between. CDR3 in amino acids: CSVVNPTGLIDIQYF. CDR3 bases: TGCAGCGTTGTAAACCCGACGGGGCTCATAGACATTCAGTACTTC.

This clonotype has a count of ten or more. The gene calls are TRBV20-1 and TRBJ2-5; D possibly corresponds to TRBD1 (5 bases). The V end was cut by 5 bases, the J end by 3 bases, with 16 bases between. Germline assignment: CDR1 DFQATT and CDR2 SNEGSKA (reference sequence). The CDR3 sequence is 14 residues long. The CDR3 protein is CSADTGQTEETQYF. CDR3 in DNA: TGCAGTGCTGACACGGGCCAGACAGAAGAGACCCAGTACTTC.

This clonotype was picked up a small number of times. This chain links TRBV7-2 with TRBJ2-3, with D tentatively TRBD1 or TRBD2 (5 bases each). CDR1 SGHTA and CDR2 FQGNSA come from the germline V gene. This CDR3 region has 18 residues. V was shortened by 4 bases and J by 6 bases, with 26 bases between the two germline ends. CDR3 amino acids: CASSSRKLGTPGSDTQYF. The CDR3, as DNA: TGTGCCAGCAGCTCGCGTAAGCTAGGGACCCCTGGCTCGGATACGCAGTATTTT. Full variable domain (rest looked up from reference TRBV7-2 and TRBJ2-3): GAGVSQSPSNKVTEKGKDVELRCDPISGHTALYWYRQSLGQGLEFLIYFQGNSAPDKSGLPSDRFSAERTGGSVSTLTIQRTQQEDSAVYLCASSSRKLGTPGSDTQYFGPGTRLTVL.

This clonotype turned up a few times. The chain employs TRBV7-9 and TRBJ2-7, with 10 bases aligning to TRBD1. V lost 5 bases, J lost 0 bases, and 4 bases stayed unmatched. The CDR3 totals 15 residues. In germline, CDR1 is SEHNR, CDR2 FQNEAQ (reference sequence). The CDR3 DNA reads TGTGCCAGCAGCCGACAGGGGGCCTACTCCTACGAGCAGTACTTC. Encoded protein: CASSRQGAYSYEQYF.

There are a few counts of this clonotype. The genes are TRBV27 and TRBJ2-3; 13 nucleotides agree with TRBD2. The germline V gene encodes CDR1 MNHEY and CDR2 SMNVEV (reference sequence). Trimming cost V 5 bases and J 0 bases; bases outside gene matches: 8. The CDR3 consists of 18 residues. The DNA of the CDR3 is TGTGCCAGCAGTACAGGGACTAGCGGGATACAGAGCACAGATACGCAGTATTTT. This gives the protein CASSTGTSGIQSTDTQYF.

The chain recombines TRBV12-3 or TRBV12-4 with TRBJ2-3; 8 bases are shared with TRBD2. CDR3 size: 15 residues. The trim removed 3 bases at V and 1 base at J, leaving 3 bases unmatched. CDR3 amino acids: CASSFDGGGTDTQYF. The CDR3 nucleotides are TGTGCCAGCAGTTTCGACGGGGGGGGCACAGATACGCAGTATTTT.

This clonotype has ten or more counts. V and J are TRBV20-1 and TRBJ1-1; unclear D gene. Trimming took off 6 bases at V and 7 bases at J, with 15 bases between the two ends. This CDR3 comprises 12 residues. Looked up from germline, CDR1 is DFQATT and CDR2 is SNEGSKA (reference sequence). DNA of the CDR3: TGCAGTGCCCAAGCCTTGACTTTTGAAGCTTTCTTT. Its protein is CSAQALTFEAFF.

The V gene is TRBV2, the J gene TRBJ2-7, with D perhaps matching TRBD1 or TRBD2 (5 bases each). The V gene's germline CDR1 is SNHLY and CDR2 FYNNEI. The CDR3 loop spans 15 amino acids. Trimming removed 5 bases from V and 0 bases from J, with 14 bases in between. CDR3 residues: CASSPPGTSSYEQYF. CDR3 sequence (DNA): TGTGCCAGCAGTCCTCCCGGGACCAGCTCCTACGAGCAGTACTTC.

This chain uses TRBV12-3 or TRBV12-4 with TRBJ1-2; D is uncertain. Trimming took 5 bases from V and 4 from J, leaving 14 bases between them. The CDR3 runs 14 residues. The CDR3 nucleotides read TGTGCCAGCAGTAAGCGGAGGACGGTCTATGGCTACACCTTC. Translated, it gives CASSKRRTVYGYTF.

Ten or more counts support this clonotype. This sequence joins TRBV12-3 or TRBV12-4 and TRBJ2-1; 7 nucleotides match TRBD1. With V trimmed by 3 bases and J by 7 bases, 9 bases remained unmatched. This CDR3 contains 15 residues. The CDR3 loop is CASSFGQGEINEQFF. The CDR3 nucleotides are TGTGCCAGCAGTTTTGGGCAGGGGGAAATTAATGAGCAGTTCTTC.

The J gene is TRBJ1-1, the V gene TRBV9, with D perhaps matching TRBD1 (5 bases). Germline CDR1 SGDLS, CDR2 YYNGEE. The germline V and J ends were trimmed by 0 bases and 1 base, with 10 bases remaining between them. The CDR3 is 15 amino acids. CDR3 DNA: TGTGCCAGCAGCGTAGGGGGCCATGCGAACACTGAAGCTTTCTTT. Its translation: CASSVGGHANTEAFF.

The chain uses TRBV7-2 and TRBJ2-5, with D perhaps TRBD1 or TRBD2 (5 bases each). The germline V gene encodes CDR1 SGHTA and CDR2 FQGNSA. V gave up 3 bases and J gave up 4 bases, with 15 bases separating them. The CDR3 length is 15 residues. The CDR3 DNA reads as TGTGCCAGCAGCTTGGGACCCCAGACGACAGAGACCCAGTACTTC. This gives the protein CASSLGPQTTETQYF.

The chain has TRBV18 and TRBJ1-1; the D is unclear. The CDR3 length is 15 residues. Germline CDR1 reads KGHSH; CDR2 reads LQKENI. The germline V and J ends were trimmed by 4 bases and 6 bases, with 18 bases remaining between them. The CDR3, as DNA: TGTGCCAGCTCACAGGTTGTAGGGTCCGGCGCTGAAGCTTTCTTT. Translation: CASSQVVGSGAEAFF.

This clonotype has at least ten counts. V usage is TRBV5-4 and J usage is TRBJ2-5, with 9 bases aligning to TRBD1. The CDR3 length is 15 residues. V was pared by 2 bases and J by 5 bases, with 7 bases of the junction left unmatched. Germline CDR1 and CDR2: SGHNT and YYREEE (reference sequence). The CDR3 loop reads CASSLPGQGLETQYF. The DNA of the CDR3 is TGTGCCAGCAGCTTACCGGGACAGGGTTTGGAGACCCAGTACTTC.

This clonotype was detected a few times. The V gene is TRBV5-1, the J gene TRBJ1-1; the D is unclear. Germline CDR1 reads SGHRS; CDR2 reads YFSETQ. The CDR3 spans 12 residues. The V gene lost 0 bases and the J gene lost 11 bases, with 11 bases spanning the gap. CDR3 sequence: CASSLEGLEAFF. DNA for the CDR3: TGCGCCAGCAGCTTGGAGGGTTTGGAGGCTTTCTTT.

This chain joins TRBV5-1 and TRBJ1-1; 7 bases align to TRBD1. The CDR3 has 14 residues. Looked up from germline, CDR1 is SGHRS and CDR2 is YFSETQ. V was pared by 0 bases and J by 5 bases, with 4 bases of the junction left unmatched. CDR3 sequence: CASSLEAGGTEAFF. The CDR3 coding sequence is TGCGCCAGCAGCTTGGAAGCAGGGGGGACTGAAGCTTTCTTT.

This clonotype was detected ten times or more. The CDR3 sequence: CASSVGLAVYNEQFF. In DNA, the CDR3 is TGTGCCAGCAGCGTGGGACTAGCCGTCTACAATGAGCAGTTCTTC. The chain combines TRBV9 with TRBJ2-1; 9 bases match TRBD2. Trimming took 2 bases from V and 3 from J; bases not matched to a gene: 3. There are 15 residues in the CDR3. Germline loops: CDR1 SGDLS, CDR2 YYNGEE.

This clonotype was detected many times. V is TRBV12-3 or TRBV12-4 and J is TRBJ2-1; tentative D call: TRBD1 (6 bases). CDR3 length equals 15 residues. Trimming removed 4 bases from V and 7 bases from J, with 17 bases in between. The CDR3 DNA follows: TGTGCCAGCAGTTCCCGAGTGGGGGCGATGAATGAGCAGTTCTTC. Amino acids: CASSSRVGAMNEQFF.

This clonotype was detected ten times or more. This rearrangement joins TRBV5-1 to TRBJ1-4, with D tentatively TRBD1 (6 bases). From germline, CDR1 is SGHRS and CDR2 YFSETQ. V lost 4 bases and J lost 7, with 14 bases in between. The CDR3 consists of 14 residues. The CDR3 sequence is CASSPEGGGEKLFF. The CDR3 DNA reads as TGCGCCAGCAGCCCGGAAGGGGGTGGTGAAAAACTGTTTTTT.

This clonotype was detected only a few times. This chain uses TRBV19 with TRBJ1-4; D is undetermined. Germline V gives CDR1 LNHDA, CDR2 SQIVND (reference sequence). Trimming left V 3 bases short and J 0 bases short, with 5 bases between. The CDR3 is 14 residues long. CDR3 sequence reads: CASSMWTTNEKLFF. CDR3 nucleotide sequence: TGTGCCAGTAGTATGTGGACAACTAATGAAAAACTGTTTTTT.

The chain joins TRBV12-3 or TRBV12-4 to TRBJ2-3; TRBD1 matches at 7 bases. This CDR3 comprises 17 residues. V dropped 3 bases and J dropped 1; count of bases not matched to a gene: 10. The CDR3 coding sequence is TGTGCCAGCAGTTTTGGTGACAGGGCACAGGGCACAGATACGCAGTATTTT. It specifies CASSFGDRAQGTDTQYF.

The V and J genes are TRBV6-1 and TRBJ1-3, with D maybe TRBD1 (5 bases). V shed 6 bases and J shed 4 bases, with 19 bases lying between them. The CDR3 is made up of 16 amino acids. Looked up from germline, CDR1 is MNHNS and CDR2 is SASEGT. The CDR3: CASSAPTRGRGNTIYF. The CDR3 DNA follows: TGTGCCAGCAGCGCCCCGACGAGGGGTCGGGGAAACACCATATATTTT.

This clonotype was picked up a small number of times. DNA for the CDR3: TGTGCCACCAGTGATTCCAACAGGGGTTGGGCTTTCTTT. It is translated as CATSDSNRGWAFF. V gene TRBV24-1 combines with J gene TRBJ1-1, with 7 bases that match TRBD1. The germline gives CDR1 KGHDR, CDR2 SFDVKD. The trim removed 2 bases at V and 11 bases at J, leaving 7 bases unmatched. This CDR3 is built from 13 residues.

This chain joins TRBV27 and TRBJ2-1; the D gene is possibly TRBD2 (6 bases). The CDR3 consists of 18 residues. Germline V CDR1 and CDR2: MNHEY, SMNVEV (reference sequence). V was cut by 3 bases and J by 2 bases, with 20 bases left in between. As DNA, the CDR3 is TGTGCCAGCAGTTTGGGACTGCTAGCGAGTCCGCCCTACAATGAGCAGTTCTTC. This gives the protein CASSLGLLASPPYNEQFF.

This clonotype was counted only a few times. The chain has TRBV7-2 and TRBJ1-1, with D unclear. There are 14 residues in the CDR3. The V gene's germline CDR1 is SGHTA and CDR2 FQGNSA. V was clipped by 4 bases and J by 7 bases, with 16 bases between them. The CDR3 reads CASSSGIHVVEAFF. DNA of the CDR3: TGTGCCAGCAGCTCAGGCATACACGTAGTTGAAGCTTTCTTT.